Listed below are T cell receptor beta chains from one sample, sequenced in a study of cytomegalovirus exposure and HLA in healthy donors. Libraries were prepared by immunoSEQ multiplex PCR; TCRdb keeps only in-frame clonotypes and omits some of them. The sample shows under 200,000 clones, 70% to 90% of them seen only once. Sequencing used PBMCs. Receptors were obtained from a young man in good health and CMV-seropositive. Both conserved end residues are part of each CDR3. D genes are given only for firm matches. Some rows mark clone size as missing; the rest say once, few, many or name a class of expanded clone.

D | J | size | V | CDR3 | DNA
- | TRBJ2-5 | - | TRBV11-3 | CASSLLVETQYF | TGTGCCAGCAGCTTACTTGTTGAGACCCAGTACTTC
- | TRBJ1-5 | - | TRBV30 | CAWSMGENQPQHF | TGTGCCTGGAGTATGGGCGAGAATCAGCCCCAGCATTTT
- | TRBJ2-5 | - | TRBV5-4 | CASSFGRWGQETQYF | TGTGCCAGCAGCTTCGGGCGTTGGGGGCAGGAGACCCAGTACTTC
- | TRBJ1-6 | - | TRBV2 | CASTYNGNSPLHF | TGTGCCAGCACCTACAACGGGAATTCACCCCTCCACTTT
- | TRBJ2-3 | - | TRBV7-3 | CASGASAFTDTQYF | TGTGCCAGCGGGGCGTCGGCTTTCACAGATACGCAGTATTTT
TRBD2 | TRBJ2-1 | - | TRBV4-2 | CASSQIIGTSGLEQFF | TGTGCCAGCAGCCAAATTATTGGGACTAGTGGACTCGAGCAGTTCTTC
- | TRBJ1-5 | - | TRBV25-1 | CASSESGGHQPQHF | TGTGCCAGCAGTGAATCGGGGGGTCATCAGCCCCAGCATTTT
TRBD1 | TRBJ1-6 | - | TRBV5-1 | CASRIGTGGTALHF | TGCGCCAGCAGAATCGGGACAGGCGGTACGGCCCTCCACTTT
- | TRBJ1-2 | - | TRBV7-9 | CSSSLSESINYGYTF | TGTTCCAGCAGCTTATCGGAGTCTATTAACTATGGCTACACCTTC
TRBD1 | TRBJ1-6 | - | TRBV2 | CASRGTGVNSPLHF | TGTGCCAGCAGGGGGACAGGCGTCAATTCACCCCTCCACTTT
TRBD2 | TRBJ2-3 | - | TRBV18 | CASSRLAREVDTQYF | TGTGCCAGCTCCCGACTAGCTCGAGAGGTGGATACGCAGTATTTT
- | TRBJ2-2 | - | TRBV5-1 | CASSLVDTGELFF | TGCGCCAGCAGCTTGGTAGACACCGGGGAGCTGTTTTTT
- | TRBJ2-5 | once | TRBV4-3 | CASSQAGSGETQYF | TGCGCCAGCAGCCAAGCCGGGAGCGGGGAGACCCAGTACTTC
TRBD1 | TRBJ1-5 | - | TRBV28 | CASSYGNRGSNQPQHF | TGTGCCAGCAGTTACGGGAACAGGGGTAGCAATCAGCCCCAGCATTTT
- | TRBJ1-2 | few | TRBV7-9 | CASSLSTGIGYTF | TGTGCCAGCAGCTTATCTACAGGCATCGGCTACACCTTC
TRBD2 | TRBJ2-1 | - | TRBV27 | CASTPGGSSYNEQFF | TGTGCCAGCACCCCTGGCGGGAGCTCCTACAATGAGCAGTTCTTC
TRBD2 | TRBJ2-7 | - | TRBV4-1 | CASSQDSSGGAYEQYF | TGCGCCAGCAGCCAAGACTCCAGCGGGGGAGCCTACGAGCAGTACTTC
- | TRBJ2-5 | once | TRBV13 | CASSLEGPEETQYF | TGTGCCAGCAGCTTAGAGGGGCCAGAGGAGACCCAGTACTTC
TRBD2 | TRBJ2-1 | - | TRBV11-3 | CASSLSSGGTYNEQFF | TGTGCCAGCAGCTTAAGTAGCGGGGGAACCTACAATGAGCAGTTCTTC
TRBD1 | TRBJ1-2 | - | TRBV6-5 | CASSSRQGYGYTF | TGTGCCAGCAGTTCCCGACAGGGCTATGGCTACACCTTC
- | TRBJ2-7 | - | TRBV7-2 | CASSLAASELREQYF | TGTGCCAGCAGCTTAGCGGCTAGCGAACTGAGGGAGCAGTACTTC
- | TRBJ1-3 | - | TRBV7-2 | CASNLGLSDTIYF | TGTGCCAGCAACTTGGGACTAAGTGACACCATATATTTT
- | TRBJ1-4 | few | TRBV6-5 | CASSSGGAANEKLFF | TGTGCCAGCAGTTCCGGGGGGGCGGCTAATGAAAAACTGTTTTTT
- | TRBJ1-5 | few | TRBV6-1 | CASTQGGKPNQPQHF | TGTGCCAGCACCCAGGGAGGAAAGCCCAATCAGCCCCAGCATTTT
TRBD2 | TRBJ2-3 | - | TRBV6-4 | CASSPTAGGTDTQYF | TGTGCCAGCAGTCCGACGGCGGGGGGCACAGATACGCAGTATTTT
TRBD1 | TRBJ2-7 | - | TRBV5-4 | CASSVGTGVVYEQYF | TGTGCCAGCAGCGTCGGGACAGGAGTAGTCTACGAGCAGTACTTC
- | TRBJ1-1 | - | TRBV7-9 | CASSPRSKGDTEAFF | TGTGCCAGCAGTCCCCGCTCCAAAGGGGACACTGAAGCTTTCTTT
- | TRBJ2-1 | - | TRBV5-6 | CASSLTPRYNEQFF | TGTGCCAGCAGCTTGACCCCGCGGTACAATGAGCAGTTCTTC
- | TRBJ2-7 | - | TRBV4-1 | CASSRAENYEQYF | TGCGCCAGCAGCCGGGCCGAGAACTACGAGCAGTACTTC
TRBD2 | TRBJ2-2 | - | TRBV7-3 | CASSNLPGLAEPGELFF | TGTGCCAGCAGCAACCTACCGGGACTAGCGGAACCCGGGGAGCTGTTTTTT
- | TRBJ2-1 | few | TRBV7-9 | CASLAPSNEQFF | TGTGCCAGCCTGGCCCCCTCTAATGAGCAGTTCTTC
- | TRBJ1-4 | - | TRBV5-6 | CASSDTGPKLFF | TGTGCCAGCAGCGATACAGGTCCGAAACTGTTTTTT
TRBD2 | TRBJ2-1 | - | TRBV7-9 | CASSSPGGSYNEQFF | TGTGCCAGCAGCTCACCGGGAGGCTCCTACAATGAGCAGTTCTTC
TRBD2 | TRBJ2-3 | - | TRBV12-5 | CASGSIPSGRAGTDTQYF | TGTGCTAGTGGTTCCATACCTAGCGGGAGGGCCGGTACAGATACGCAGTATTTT
- | TRBJ1-1 | - | TRBV5-6 | CASSLVRGNTEAFF | TGTGCCAGCAGCTTAGTCCGGGGGAACACTGAAGCTTTCTTT
- | TRBJ1-5 | - | TRBV7-9 | CASSLGVREGQPQHF | TGTGCCAGCAGCTTAGGGGTCAGGGAGGGTCAGCCCCAGCATTTT
- | TRBJ2-3 | once | TRBV14 | CASSLSYSLPRYF | TGTGCCAGCAGCCTATCCTATTCCCTCCCGCGGTATTTT
- | TRBJ2-4 | - | TRBV15 | CATSRDGSGNIQYF | TGTGCCACCAGCAGAGATGGATCGGGAAACATTCAGTACTTC
TRBD1 | TRBJ1-2 | - | TRBV5-1 | CASSLTGGVYGYTF | TGCGCCAGCAGCTTAACAGGGGGAGTCTATGGCTACACCTTC
- | TRBJ1-2 | - | TRBV30 | CAWSVQEGNGYTF | TGTGCCTGGAGTGTACAGGAGGGGAATGGCTACACCTTC
- | TRBJ1-1 | - | TRBV9 | CASSVAVRGFTEAFF | TGTGCCAGCAGCGTAGCAGTCAGAGGGTTCACTGAAGCTTTCTTT
TRBD2 | TRBJ2-7 | few | TRBV4-1 | CASSEASGSPPYEQYF | TGCGCCAGCAGCGAAGCTAGCGGGAGCCCCCCCTACGAGCAGTACTTC
- | TRBJ1-4 | - | TRBV5-5 | CASSLEEGYEKLFF | TGTGCCAGCAGCTTGGAGGAGGGTTATGAAAAACTGTTTTTT
TRBD2 | TRBJ2-3 | - | TRBV11-1 | CASSFLAGGPTDTQYF | TGTGCCAGCAGCTTCCTGGCGGGAGGGCCGACAGATACGCAGTATTTT
- | TRBJ2-2 | - | TRBV7-9 | CSSSETTATGELFF | TGTTCCAGCAGCGAGACTACGGCTACCGGGGAGCTGTTTTTT
TRBD1 | TRBJ1-2 | - | TRBV18 | CASSPLLDRPNYGYTF | TGTGCCAGCTCACCACTATTGGACAGGCCTAACTATGGCTACACCTTC
- | TRBJ1-2 | - | TRBV6-4 | CASSSSSTGGGAGYTF | TGTGCCAGCAGTTCTTCCTCGACCGGGGGAGGGGCTGGCTACACCTTC
- | TRBJ1-1 | - | TRBV5-4 | CASSLDSVMNTEAFF | TGTGCCAGCAGCTTGGATTCGGTCATGAACACTGAAGCTTTCTTT
- | TRBJ1-3 | - | TRBV25-1 | CASSEFGDTSGNTIYF | TGTGCCAGCAGTGAATTCGGGGACACCTCTGGAAACACCATATATTTT
- | TRBJ1-5 | - | TRBV6-6 | CASKNWGQSNQPQHF | TGTGCCAGCAAAAACTGGGGGCAAAGCAATCAGCCCCAGCATTTT
- | TRBJ2-1 | - | TRBV4-3 | CASSLRETYEQFF | TGCGCCAGCAGCTTGAGGGAGACCTATGAGCAGTTCTTC
TRBD1 | TRBJ2-7 | - | TRBV10-2 | CASSDMPGTDYEQYF | TGCGCCAGCAGTGACATGCCTGGGACAGACTACGAGCAGTACTTC